This T cell receptor (beta chain) was identified in a study of cytomegalovirus exposure and HLA in healthy donors (dated by TCRdb to the late 2010s). Describing the broader study: In an earlier analysis of several hundred of the donors, under 300 Gb of sequence data and some 120 million unique TCR beta sequences from about 190 million T cells were reported. Donor age, sex, ethnicity and CMV serostatus were compiled together with the repertoire data. In addition to the first cohort of hundreds of subjects, a separate validation cohort of 130 or so different subjects was used. To study patterns of TCR occurrence, a later analysis re-analyzed previously published TCR beta repertoires from around 660 donors and added high-resolution HLA genotyping. An early release that covered about 600 HLA-typed donors contained around 300 gigabases of sequencing data and about 84 million unique TCR sequences. In the later analysis, no new phenotypic data were used to find candidate immune exposures; instead, reliance was placed on TCR beta sequences and their occurrence across donors. All discovery cohort repertoires had been generated on a single sequencing platform. Genome-wide SNP genotypes for about 55% of the 666 donors were used in a later genetic analysis, which treated that subset as a discovery cohort. Class I and class II HLA loci were covered by the typing at four-digit resolution. About 5 DR-DQ haplotypes were handled as single units for association and clustering, since linkage in the cohort was strong. Of the approximately 370 genotyped donors, 81% were placed in the genetic ancestry cluster associated with self-reported Caucasian donors. The study aimed to test whether signatures of past pathogen exposure could be identified by cataloging public T cell receptors. Among over 350 genotyped donors of the cohort, an average of around 240,000 unique TCR beta nucleotide sequences were sequenced per donor, roughly a sixth of them non-productive. High-throughput TCR immunosequencing, statistical association of individual TCRs with disease status, and machine learning were combined to predict cytomegalovirus infection status. An earlier analysis of approximately 580 of the donors used high-throughput TCR beta sequencing to judge whether each TCR beta V gene segment behaved as functional or pseudogenic. Typing coverage differed by locus: A, B, C, DRB1 and DQB1 were typed in about 629-630 donors, DQA1 in 500 to 550, DPA1 in around 600, and DPB1 in roughly 450. The study used immunosequencing to profile the T cell repertoires of 666 subjects and linked those repertoires to cytomegalovirus serostatus.

The paper's findings and limits, for the study overall: A further reported finding was that TCR beta sequences accurately predicted the HLA-A and HLA-B alleles for most subjects in the first cohort. When HLA alleles, especially DR and DQ, strongly co-occurred, attributing TCR associations to individual alleles was difficult. Because the 87-base-pair reads could not distinguish some IMGT-functional V segments, including TRBV6-2 and TRBV6-3, those segments were excluded. In a later genetic analysis, fewer N-insertions in productive TCRs were reported among donors in an Asian-associated ancestry cluster than the roughly 710-donor mean. The authors suggested that the approach could potentially be extended to other disease states and immunological phenotypes. The cohort was sequenced for TCR beta chains only, and without alpha or paired-chain data the features that could be detected were limited. Specific HLA alleles were associated with about 17,000 TCR beta sequences at a false discovery rate of 0.05 in a later analysis. The study listed over 150 TCR beta chains as associated with cytomegalovirus. A few of the identified cytomegalovirus-associated TCR beta chains were confirmed in vitro to be specific for cytomegalovirus antigens. V-gene and J-gene trimming of TCR beta chains was associated with a missense DCLRE1C variant in a later genetic analysis, and the association was replicated in an independent cohort. Most TCR sequences were observed very rarely across donors, whereas some public TCRs were present in many individuals. In a later analysis, HLA-associated TCR beta chains were found to be more clonally expanded and to have lower generation probabilities than equally common non-associated chains. Most CMV-associated TCR beta chains appeared to be HLA-restricted in a later analysis, and the HLA associations seemed to be driven largely by CMV exposure. Because counts were too low, seventeen rarely observed V segments, including chromosome 9 orphons, were excluded from the earlier analysis of 587 of the donors. Correlated functional status among segregating V segments might be attributable to linkage disequilibrium, but an unknown experimental factor could not be ruled out. In an earlier analysis of approximately 590 of the donors, most TCR beta V segments appeared in productive rearrangements about 87% or about 30% of the time, broadly matching IMGT annotations. For the cohort, immune exposure information was limited to CMV serostatus. Cytomegalovirus status was reported to be diagnosed by the classifier with high specificity and sensitivity in both the original and validation cohorts. A later analysis found that TCR association rates varied across HLA loci, with DRB1 alleles showing the most associated TCRs and HLA-C alleles the fewest. Because HLA typing was unavailable for some donors at each locus, only the typed subset was used in association tests. Several of the top co-occurrence clusters appeared to be linked to parvovirus B19, influenza, CMV and Epstein-Barr virus, according to a later analysis. Roughly uniform sequencing depth across donors was assumed in presence/absence analyses, although this assumption may not hold. A group of highly shared sequence variants was considered likely to be a technical artifact of the sequencing pipeline.

V and J are trimmed by 8 bases and 3 bases, and the gene matches miss 10 bases of the junction. Sequences SNHLY (CDR1) and FYNNEI (CDR2) are obtained from the germline V gene. Including cysteine and phenylalanine, the CDR3 has 14 amino acids. CDR3 DNA only is kept here, 42 bases in frame from base 1. Worth noting for this clone: It lacks a known antigen. Base qualities are missing; no much larger clone stands one base away.

Libraries were built with the immunoSEQ multiplex PCR assay. For the multiplex PCR, a mixture combining 60 forward primers for TCR Vbeta segments and 13 reverse primers for TCR Jbeta segments was used. The CDR3 region of rearranged TCR beta genes was amplified from genomic DNA by a multiplex PCR assay. The Illumina HiSeq System was used to sequence the amplified TCR beta libraries as 87-base-pair reads. From the authors' description of their analysis: A later analysis tallied around 87 million unique TCR beta chains across the 666 repertoires, and some 10 million of those chains were shared by two or more donors. Raw reads were error-corrected and collapsed into unique sequences by a nearest-neighbor algorithm in which closely related sequences were merged to remove PCR and sequencing errors. Alignment of CDR3 sequences to IMGT reference sequences was used to assign V, D and J gene segments. For a sequence to be retained, a match of at least six nucleotides was required to both a V gene segment and a J gene segment. Rearrangements were classified as productive when the CDR3 lacked stop codons and remained in frame with V and J, and all other rearrangements were classified as non-productive. CDR3 was defined by IMGT convention, running from the second conserved V-encoded cysteine to the conserved J-encoded phenylalanine. Sequences without an unambiguous match to a single V gene segment were excluded from the earlier analysis of 450 to 650 of the donors. In an earlier analysis of several hundred of the donors, V segments were called functional above 56.7% productive rearrangements and were called segregating when the between-donor standard deviation exceeded 5%. A statistical classification framework was built for diagnosing cytomegalovirus status from the catalog of TCR beta chain sequences. In a later analysis, TCR nucleotide sequences were compared against IMGT/GENE-DB human TR gene sequences so that V and J genes could be assigned. A later analysis assigned CDR3 sequences and most-parsimonious VDJ recombination scenarios with the TCRdist pipeline. In a later analysis, each TCR beta chain was defined by its CDR3 amino acid sequence together with its V-gene family, and reads without a unique V-gene family were excluded. As a way to deal with suspected cross-contamination and a sequencing artifact, a later analysis dropped 592 nucleotide sequences that were highly shared and had low generation probability. A later analysis calculated a clonal expansion index for each public chain from normalized within-repertoire ranks of inferred template counts. In a later analysis, generation probabilities were computed with a VDJ recombination model fitted to out-of-frame rearrangements, and the resulting probabilities were checked against IGoR. In a later analysis, hypergeometric tests were used to score TCR-TCR, TCR-HLA and TCR-CMV co-occurrence, with a repertoire-size bias correction applied to TCR pairs. A later analysis estimated false discovery rates by permuting HLA or CMV assignments 20 times. In a later analysis, co-occurring TCRs were grouped with DBSCAN, and TCRdist sequence similarity was added when clustering was performed within HLA-allele-positive subsets. For co-occurrence clustering, repertoires with fewer than 30,000 or more than 120,000 public chains were excluded, along with four to six repertoires with anomalous nucleotide sharing. TCRdb took over this immuneACCESS table, retaining in-frame rearrangements with V and J assigned. Such tables are incomplete; in checked studies, under half of the missing clones stem from an unresolved V gene, and the remainder is unexplained. V and J calls and clone size are copied from that table; D and trimming were computed from the DNA. Here the sample has 150,000 to 200,000 clones; 80% to 85% occur a single time. The ten largest make up roughly 2% of the sample.

The cohort consisted of approximately 670 healthy bone marrow donors. At the time of sampling, all cohort members were nominally healthy, though unrecorded immune exposures were likely present. The donor tested CMV seronegative, placing the donor among the 352 seronegative members of the cohort. Each donor provided a peripheral blood sample, and peripheral blood mononuclear cells were used for TCR beta sequencing. The Qiagen DNeasy Blood Extraction Kit was used to extract genomic DNA from the blood cell samples. Rearrangement joined TRBV2 to TRBJ2-7, with 7 bases in between that match TRBD1. This TCR came from a young woman in good health and CMV-seronegative. Source material: PBMCs. The CDR3 is CASQFDRAYYEQYF. The DNA reads as follows: TGTGCCAGCCAGTTTGACAGGGCGTACTACGAGCAGTACTTC.